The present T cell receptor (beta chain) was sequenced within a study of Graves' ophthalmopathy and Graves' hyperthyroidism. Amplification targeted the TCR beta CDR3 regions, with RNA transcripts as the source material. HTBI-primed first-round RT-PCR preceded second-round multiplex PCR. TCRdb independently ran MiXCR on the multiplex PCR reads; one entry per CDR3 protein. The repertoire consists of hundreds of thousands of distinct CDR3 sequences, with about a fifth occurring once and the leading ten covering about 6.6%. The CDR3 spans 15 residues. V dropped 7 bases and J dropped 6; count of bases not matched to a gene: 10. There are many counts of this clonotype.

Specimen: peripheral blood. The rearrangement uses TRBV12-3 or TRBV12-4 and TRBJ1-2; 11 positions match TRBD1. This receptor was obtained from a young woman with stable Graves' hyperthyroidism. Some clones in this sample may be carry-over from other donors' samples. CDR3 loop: CASIFGDRGKDGYTF. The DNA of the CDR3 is TGTGCCAGCATTTTTGGGGACAGGGGGAAGGATGGCTACACCTTC.